The 23 T cell receptor beta chains given below trace back to one sample, sequenced in a study of cytomegalovirus exposure and HLA in healthy donors (TCRdb year 2017). To prepare the library, the immunoSEQ multiplex PCR assay was applied. This immuneACCESS table, as held by TCRdb, lists in-frame sequences with V and J called but not all clones. Of the missing ones, under half trace to an unresolved V gene in checked studies; the others have no known cause. The sample includes over 120,000 clones, with roughly 90% observed a single time. The ten largest clones represent roughly 4.8% of the sample. The specimen sequenced was PBMCs. These receptor sequences come from a man between 18 and 35 years old in good health and CMV-seropositive.

In DNA, the CDR3 is TGCGCCAGCAGCCAACCCAGGGACAGGGATCGCGATGGCTACACCTTC. This translates into CASSQPRDRDRDGYTF. The genes are TRBV4-1 and TRBJ1-2; 9 positions match TRBD1. The CDR3 runs 16 residues. Germline V gene sequence: CDR1 MGHRA, CDR2 YSYEKL. The trim removed 2 bases at V and 6 bases at J, leaving 10 bases unmatched.

The chain combines TRBV10-3 with TRBJ1-1; D ambiguous. The V and J ends lost 0 bases and 6 bases respectively, with 5 bases between them. Germline CDR1 is ENHRY and CDR2 is SYGVKD. The CDR3 totals 12 residues. Here the CDR3 reads CAISESISEAFF. CDR3 nucleotide sequence: TGTGCCATCAGTGAGTCTATCTCTGAAGCTTTCTTT.

The sample holds a few counts of this clone. The V gene is TRBV7-2, the J gene TRBJ1-2, with unresolved D. The CDR3 sequence is 13 residues long. Germline V gives CDR1 SGHTA, CDR2 FQGNSA. V was trimmed by 5 bases and J by 8 bases, leaving 15 bases between them. For the CDR3, the DNA is TGTGCCAGCAGCCTAAGTGGGCAGCGGGGCTACACCTTC. The encoded protein is CASSLSGQRGYTF.

The chain combines TRBV4-2 with TRBJ1-1; D is ambiguous. The germline gives CDR1 LGHNA, CDR2 YNFKEQ. The CDR3 has 15 amino acids. Trimming left V 5 bases short and J 2 bases short, with 15 bases between. The CDR3 protein is CASSAQQGSNTEAFF. In nucleotides, the CDR3 is TGTGCCAGCAGCGCCCAGCAAGGGAGTAACACTGAAGCTTTCTTT.

J is TRBJ1-1 and V is TRBV7-9; D is perhaps TRBD1 (6 bases). The CDR3 is 14 amino acids. The V gene's germline CDR1 is SEHNR and CDR2 FQNEAQ (reference sequence). Trimming pared 5 bases from V and 0 bases from J, leaving 10 bases between. CDR3 protein: CASSPDSLNTEAFF. CDR3 coding DNA: TGTGCCAGCAGCCCGGACAGTCTGAACACTGAAGCTTTCTTT. The full variable domain, rest sourced from reference TRBV7-9 and TRBJ1-1, is DTGVSQNPRHKITKRGQNVTFRCDPISEHNRLYWYRQTLGQGPEFLTYFQNEAQLEKSRLLSDRFSAERPKGSFSTLEIQRTEQGDSAMYLCASSPDSLNTEAFFGQGTRLTVV.

The rearrangement uses TRBV5-1 and TRBJ2-2; TRBD1 agrees at 7 bases. The CDR3 contains 15 residues. Germline-derived CDR1 and CDR2 are SGHRS and YFSETQ. The J segment lost 6 bases and the V segment lost 3 bases, leaving 8 bases of the junction unmatched. The DNA of the CDR3 is TGCGCCAGCAGCTCCGAGGGGGCGGATGCCGGGGAGCTGTTTTTT. Its translation is CASSSEGADAGELFF. Filled out from reference TRBV5-1 and TRBJ2-2, the complete variable domain reads KAGVTQTPRYLIKTRGQQVTLSCSPISGHRSVSWYQQTPGQGLQFLFEYFSETQRNKGNFPGRFSGRQFSNSRSEMNVSTLELGDSALYLCASSSEGADAGELFFGEGSRLTVL.

The gene calls are TRBV27 and TRBJ1-5, with TRBD1 identical over 7 bases. Germline V lookup: CDR1 MNHEY, CDR2 SMNVEV (reference sequence). Germline trimming cut 3 bases from V and 5 bases from J; bases unmatched to any gene: 1. The length of the CDR3 is 13 residues. The CDR3 region has the DNA TGTGCCAGCAGTTTGAGGGGGCATCAGCCCCAGCATTTT. Translated, it gives CASSLRGHQPQHF.

V usage is TRBV11-2 and J usage is TRBJ1-3; D is ambiguous. The V end lost 5 bases, the J end lost 5 bases, and 7 bases lay between the germline ends. This CDR3 comprises 12 residues. Germline V gives CDR1 SGHAT, CDR2 FQNNGV. The CDR3 sequence is CASSQNRNTIYF. CDR3 nucleotide sequence: TGTGCCAGCAGCCAAAATCGAAACACCATATATTTT.

The V call is TRBV6-6, the J call TRBJ2-7, with a possible D match to TRBD2 (7 bases). The CDR3 is made up of 13 amino acids. With 6 bases removed from V and 7 bases from J, the gap between germline ends came to 16 bases. The V gene's germline CDR1 is MNHNY and CDR2 SVGAGI (reference sequence). CDR3 protein: CASSPGGPVEQYF. In DNA form, the CDR3 reads TGTGCCAGCAGCCCCGGGGGGCCCGTGGAGCAGTACTTC.

Regarding this clone: One end of the junction does not line up with germline, which may come from a read error. The V gene is TRBV29-1, the J gene TRBJ2-2; TRBD2 aligns across 7 bases. CDR3 length: 15 residues. The V gene's germline CDR1 is SQVTM and CDR2 ANQGSEA. This chain's CDR3 is CSVESPGRRTGKLFF. The CDR3, as DNA: TGCAGCGTTGAAAGTCCCGGGAGGCGAACCGGGAAGCTGTTTTTT.

The chain links TRBV5-1 to TRBJ2-1, with unresolved D. There are 13 residues in the CDR3. The V end was cut by 5 bases, the J end by 6 bases, with 12 bases between. Germline V CDR1 and CDR2: SGHRS, YFSETQ. The CDR3 region is CASSIPGGNEQFF. The CDR3 DNA reads as TGCGCCAGCAGTATCCCGGGTGGCAATGAGCAGTTCTTC.

J is TRBJ1-6 and V is TRBV5-1; D might be TRBD1 (6 bases). CDR1 SGHRS and CDR2 YFSETQ come from the germline V gene. The CDR3 has 16 residues. V gave up 0 bases and J gave up 7 bases, with 14 bases separating them. Here the CDR3 reads CASSLVVGAANSPLHF. The CDR3 DNA follows: TGCGCCAGCAGCTTGGTCGTGGGGGCGGCCAATTCACCCCTCCACTTT.

This clone was seen only once. CDR3 protein: CSGLGQGASGANVLTF. For the CDR3, the DNA is TGCAGCGGATTGGGACAGGGGGCCTCTGGGGCCAACGTCCTGACTTTC. J is TRBJ2-6 and V is TRBV29-1, with TRBD1 matching 12 bases. Germline assignment: CDR1 SQVTM and CDR2 ANQGSEA. This CDR3 has 16 amino acids. V lost 7 bases to trimming and J lost 0 bases; unmatched junction nucleotides: 4.

The chain combines TRBV30 with TRBJ1-1; the match to TRBD1 covers 10 bases. V lost 2 bases and J lost 4; bases outside the gene matches: 4. CDR1 and CDR2 (germline): GTSNPN, SVGIG (reference sequence). This CDR3 spans 14 amino acids. The CDR3 region is CAWSKRTGGTEAFF. The CDR3 nucleotides read TGTGCCTGGAGTAAAAGGACAGGGGGCACTGAAGCTTTCTTT. Supplemented by reference TRBV30 and TRBJ1-1, the full variable domain reads SQTIHQWPATLVQPVGSPLSLECTVEGTSNPNLYWYRQAAGRGLQLLFYSVGIGQISSEVPQNLSASRPQDRQFILSSKKLLLSDSGFYLCAWSKRTGGTEAFFGQGTRLTVV.

V and J are TRBV6-1 and TRBJ2-5, with D perhaps matching TRBD2 (5 bases). Per the germline V gene, CDR1 is MNHNS and CDR2 is SASEGT. The V gene lost 5 bases and the J gene lost 5 bases, with 12 bases spanning the gap. This CDR3 contains 13 residues. In DNA, the CDR3 is TGTGCCAGCAGTACCCGGGGTCAGGAGACCCAGTACTTC. Translating it yields CASSTRGQETQYF.

The chain employs TRBV9 and TRBJ2-5; possible D gene TRBD1, 6 bases. CDR3 length equals 13 residues. V gave up 4 bases and J gave up 3 bases, with 10 bases separating them. Germline CDR1 reads SGDLS; CDR2 reads YYNGEE. DNA of the CDR3: TGTGCCAGCAGCTTACAGGGTAAAGAGACCCAGTACTTC. Protein sequence: CASSLQGKETQYF.

V usage is TRBV28 and J usage is TRBJ1-1; D is possibly TRBD1 (5 bases). This CDR3 contains 12 residues. Trimming cost V 5 bases and J 4 bases, with 8 bases left between them. Germline V lookup: CDR1 MDHEN, CDR2 SYDVKM. CDR3 DNA sequence: TGTGCCAGCAGTAGAAGGGGCACTGAAGCTTTCTTT. This encodes CASSRRGTEAFF.

The V call is TRBV18, the J call TRBJ2-3; TRBD2 agrees at 8 bases. Germline V lookup: CDR1 KGHSH, CDR2 LQKENI. The CDR3 extends over 15 amino acids. Germline trimming cut 6 bases from V and 6 bases from J; bases unmatched to any gene: 11. DNA of the CDR3: TGTGCCAGCTCCTCAAACCGGGGGGGCGTGGATACGCAGTATTTT. Its protein product is CASSSNRGGVDTQYF. Full variable domain (remainder filled in from reference TRBV18 and TRBJ2-3): NAGVMQNPRHLVRRRGQEARLRCSPMKGHSHVYWYRQLPEEGLKFMVYLQKENIIDESGMPKERFSAEFPKEGPSILRIQQVVRGDSAAYFCASSSNRGGVDTQYFGPGTRLTVL.

The chain links TRBV6-1 to TRBJ2-5, with D possibly matching TRBD2 (5 bases). The CDR3 consists of 14 residues. V lost 2 bases to trimming and J lost 7 bases, with 14 bases between them. Germline V lookup: CDR1 MNHNS, CDR2 SASEGT. The CDR3 loop is CASSEPGGKGTQYF. DNA of the CDR3: TGTGCCAGCAGTGAACCAGGAGGAAAAGGGACCCAGTACTTC.

This chain joins TRBV14 and TRBJ2-7; TRBD2 might be the D (5 bases). Germline-derived CDR1 and CDR2 are SGHDN and FVKESK. The V end lost 5 bases, the J end lost 12 bases, and 23 bases lay between the germline ends. CDR3 length: 14 amino acids. CDR3 bases: TGTGCCAGCAGCTTTAACCATCGCAGCGGTCTTACGTACTTC. Residues: CASSFNHRSGLTYF.

This chain's CDR3 is CASSPGGQGYEQYF. CDR3 in DNA: TGTGCCAGCTCACCAGGGGGACAGGGCTACGAGCAGTACTTC. The chain uses TRBV18 and TRBJ2-7; 9 bases align to TRBD1. The V gene's germline CDR1 is KGHSH and CDR2 LQKENI. The J segment lost 3 bases and the V segment lost 2 bases, leaving 2 bases of the junction unmatched. The CDR3 has 14 residues.

This chain connects TRBV6-1 to TRBJ2-3; D call uncertain. The CDR3 sequence is 15 residues long. Germline-derived CDR1 and CDR2 are MNHNS and SASEGT. V was pared by 4 bases and J by 1 base, with 12 bases between. In DNA, the CDR3 is TGTGCCAGCAGTGGGTCCTGGAGCGGCACAGATACGCAGTATTTT. Its protein product is CASSGSWSGTDTQYF.

The chain couples TRBV9 to TRBJ2-7, with 7 bases that match TRBD1. V lost 3 bases and J lost 0; bases outside the gene matches: 9. The CDR3 has 16 residues. CDR1 is SGDLS, CDR2 YYNGEE, per germline. The CDR3 DNA reads TGTGCCAGCAGCGCCAGACAGGGACAAGTCTCCTACGAGCAGTACTTC. Translated: CASSARQGQVSYEQYF.